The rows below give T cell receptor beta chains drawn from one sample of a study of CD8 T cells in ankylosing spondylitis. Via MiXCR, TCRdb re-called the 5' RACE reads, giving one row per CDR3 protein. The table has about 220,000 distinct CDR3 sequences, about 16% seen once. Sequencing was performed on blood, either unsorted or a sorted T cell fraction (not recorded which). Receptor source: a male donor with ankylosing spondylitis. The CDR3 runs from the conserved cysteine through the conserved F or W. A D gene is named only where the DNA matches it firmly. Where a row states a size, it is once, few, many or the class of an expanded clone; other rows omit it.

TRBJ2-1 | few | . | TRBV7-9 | TGTGCCAGCAGCTCGGACAAGCACAATGAGCAGTTCTTC | CASSSDKHNEQFF
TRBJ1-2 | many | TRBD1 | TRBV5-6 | TGTGCCAGCAGCCCGGCTGACAGGGGTTTAAGCTATGGCTACACCTTC | CASSPADRGLSYGYTF
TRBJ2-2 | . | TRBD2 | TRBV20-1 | TGCAGAGGGACTAGCGCGAACACCGGGGAGCTGTTTTTT | CRGTSANTGELFF
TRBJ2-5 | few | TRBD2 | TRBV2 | TGTGCCAGCAGGGAGACTAGCGGGGAAGAGACCCAGTACTTC | CASRETSGEETQYF
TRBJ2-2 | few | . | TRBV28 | TGTGCCAGCACTCCCTTAGGGTCGACCGGGGAGCTGTTTTTT | CASTPLGSTGELFF
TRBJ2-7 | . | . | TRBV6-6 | TGTGCCAGCAGCCCCCCAGGAGTCCACGAGCAGTACTTC | CASSPPGVHEQYF
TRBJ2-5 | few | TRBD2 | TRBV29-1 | TGCAGCGTTGAAGATCTTCAGGGACTAGCGGGAGGGGATCTGGAGACCCAGTACTTC | CSVEDLQGLAGGDLETQYF
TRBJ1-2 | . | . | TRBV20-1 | TGCAGTGCTAGCGGGACACCTTCTAACTATGGCTACACCTTC | CSASGTPSNYGYTF
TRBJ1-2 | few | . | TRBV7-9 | TGTGCCAGCAGCGACAGCCGGGACCCCGGCTACACCTTC | CASSDSRDPGYTF
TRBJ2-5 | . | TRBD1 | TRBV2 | TGTGCCATCCCGGGACAGGGGTACCAAGAGACCCAGTACTTC | CAIPGQGYQETQYF
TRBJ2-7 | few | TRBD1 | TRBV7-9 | TGTGCCAGCAGCTCCGGACAGGGGGAGGGCGAGCAGTACTTC | CASSSGQGEGEQYF
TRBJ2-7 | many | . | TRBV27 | TGTGCCAGCAGCCTAGCCAGTTCTTACGAGCAGTACTTC | CASSLASSYEQYF
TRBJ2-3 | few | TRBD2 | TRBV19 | TGTGCCAGTAGACCGCTAGCGGGGGGAACAGATACGCAGTATTTT | CASRPLAGGTDTQYF
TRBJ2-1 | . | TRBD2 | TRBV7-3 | TGTGCCAGCAGCCCGGGACTAGATGCGGCCTACAATGAGCAGTTCTTC | CASSPGLDAAYNEQFF
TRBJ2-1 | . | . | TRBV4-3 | TGCGCCAGCAGCCAAGCGGGAATAGGTTACAATGAGCAGTTCTTC | CASSQAGIGYNEQFF
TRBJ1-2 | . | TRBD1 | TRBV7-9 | TGTGCCAGCAGCCTAGACGGGACAGGGAAGGAGGGCTACACCTTC | CASSLDGTGKEGYTF
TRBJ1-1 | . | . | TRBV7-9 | TGTGCCAGCAGCCTTTCCTCGGTACACGGTTTCTTT | CASSLSSVHGFF
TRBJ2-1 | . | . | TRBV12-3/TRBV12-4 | TGTGCCAGCAGGAGGGGGAGCGCGGGCTACAATGAGCAGTTCTTC | CASRRGSAGYNEQFF
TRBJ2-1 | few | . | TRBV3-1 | TGTGCCAGCAGCCAACCCGACTTAGGGGATGAGCAGTTCTTC | CASSQPDLGDEQFF
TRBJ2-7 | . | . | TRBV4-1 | TGCGCCAGCAGCCAAGTCGACAGTTTTTTCCCCACCTCCGAGCAGTACTTC | CASSQVDSFFPTSEQYF
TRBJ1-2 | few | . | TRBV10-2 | TGCGCCAGCAGCCAACCACAGGTCTATGGCTACACCTTC | CASSQPQVYGYTF
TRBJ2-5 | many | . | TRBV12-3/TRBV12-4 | TGTGCCAGCAGTTTCGACAACCAAGAGACCCAGTACTTC | CASSFDNQETQYF
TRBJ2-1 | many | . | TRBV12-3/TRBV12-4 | TGTGCCAGCACAGCCGCAGGGGCGATAAACAATGAGCAGTTCTTC | CASTAAGAINNEQFF
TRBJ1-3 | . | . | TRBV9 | TGTGCCAGCAGCTTACAGGGTGGCTCTGGAAACACCATATATTTT | CASSLQGGSGNTIYF
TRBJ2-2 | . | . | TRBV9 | TGTGCCAGCAGCAGAGCTGGGGAGCCCAACACCGGGGAGCTGTTTTTT | CASSRAGEPNTGELFF
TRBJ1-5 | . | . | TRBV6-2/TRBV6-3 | TGTGCCAGCACCGACCCAGGGAGGGGCAATCAGCCCCAGCATTTT | CASTDPGRGNQPQHF
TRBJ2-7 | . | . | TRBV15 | TGTGCCACCAGCAGAGGTAGCCTCGACAGTTCCTACGAGCAGTACTTC | CATSRGSLDSSYEQYF
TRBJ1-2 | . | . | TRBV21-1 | TGTGCCAGCAGCAAAGCAGGGACAGGGGGTCCCTATGGCTACACCTTC | CASSKAGTGGPYGYTF
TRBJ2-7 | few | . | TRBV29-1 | TGCAGCGCTCTCGATACCTACGAGCAGTACTTC | CSALDTYEQYF
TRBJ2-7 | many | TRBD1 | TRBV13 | TGTGCCAGCAGCCTCCGGACAGGGCTGGCCGAGCAGTACTTC | CASSLRTGLAEQYF
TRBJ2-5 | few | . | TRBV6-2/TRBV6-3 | TGTGCCAGCAGTTATAAGGCAGCAGAAGAGACCCAGTACTTC | CASSYKAAEETQYF